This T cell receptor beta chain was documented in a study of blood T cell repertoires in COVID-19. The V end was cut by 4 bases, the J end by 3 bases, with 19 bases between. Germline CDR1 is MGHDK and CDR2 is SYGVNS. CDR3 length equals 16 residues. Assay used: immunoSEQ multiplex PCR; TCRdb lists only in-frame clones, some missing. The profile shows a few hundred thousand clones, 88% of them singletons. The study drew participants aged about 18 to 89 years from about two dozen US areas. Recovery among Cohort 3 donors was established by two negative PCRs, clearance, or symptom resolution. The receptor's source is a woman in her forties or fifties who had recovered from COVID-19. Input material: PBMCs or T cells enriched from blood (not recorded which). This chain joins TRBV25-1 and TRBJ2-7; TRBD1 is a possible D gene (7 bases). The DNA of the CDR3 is TGTGCCAGCAGTGGCGGAGGGGGCCTCAGGGACTACGAGCAGTACTTC. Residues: CASSGGGGLRDYEQYF.